Listed below are T cell receptor beta chains from one sample, sequenced in a study of blood T cell repertoires in COVID-19. Data came from immunoSEQ multiplex PCR; TCRdb stores just in-frame clones and leaves some out. The sample has 300,000 or so clones, approximately 90% seen once; the top ten hold 2.2%. The sequenced material came from peripheral blood. Receptor source: a woman in her twenties or thirties with COVID-19, enrolled during active disease. Both conserved end residues are part of each CDR3. Fields, in order: D gene, clone size, V gene, J gene, CDR3 length, CDR3 DNA, CDR3 protein. A D gene is named only where the DNA matches it firmly. The size of a clone is reported for some rows only, either as once, few or many, or as a class for expanded clones.

-	-	TRBV28	TRBJ1-5	17	TGTGCCAGCAGTTCGGCCGGGTTAGGCCTTAGCAATCAGCCCCAGCATTTT	CASSSAGLGLSNQPQHF
-	-	TRBV11-3	TRBJ2-7	13	TGTGCCAGCAGCGAAGAGGTGGGTTACGAGCAGTACTTC	CASSEEVGYEQYF
-	few	TRBV19	TRBJ2-5	11	TGTGCCAGTAGTATTGCGGAGACCCAGTACTTC	CASSIAETQYF
-	-	TRBV30	TRBJ2-2	15	TGTGCCTGGAGTGTACTACTAGCTCCCGCCGGGGAGCTGTTTTTT	CAWSVLLAPAGELFF
TRBD1	-	TRBV19	TRBJ2-1	12	TGTGCCAGTGGCCAGGGGGTTGCTGAGCAGTTCTTC	CASGQGVAEQFF
-	-	TRBV19	TRBJ2-1	12	TGTGCCAGTAGTGACAGATACAATGAGCAGTTCTTC	CASSDRYNEQFF
-	-	TRBV7-9	TRBJ2-3	16	TGTGCCAGCAGCTTTCGTCCCAGGACTAGCACAGATACGCAGTATTTT	CASSFRPRTSTDTQYF
TRBD1	-	TRBV19	TRBJ2-1	17	TGTGCCAGTAGTATAGGGTGGGACAGGTCCTCCTACAATGAGCAGTTCTTC	CASSIGWDRSSYNEQFF
TRBD2	-	TRBV29-1	TRBJ2-7	14	TGCAGCGTTGTGGTTAGCGGGGCGGTAGGGGAGCAGTACTTC	CSVVVSGAVGEQYF
-	-	TRBV19	TRBJ2-2	13	TGTGCCAGTGGAACTAGCCGCACCGGGGAGCTGTTTTTT	CASGTSRTGELFF
TRBD1	-	TRBV6-5	TRBJ1-3	16	TGTGCCAGCAGTTACTCGTTCAAGGGGGCGAGAAACACCATATATTTT	CASSYSFKGARNTIYF
-	-	TRBV15	TRBJ1-2	15	TGTGCCACCAGCAGAGATACCAGCGGAGGCTATGGCTACACCTTC	CATSRDTSGGYGYTF
TRBD2	-	TRBV6-5	TRBJ2-7	14	TGTGCCAGCAGATGGACTAGCGGTTCCTACGAGCAGTACTTC	CASRWTSGSYEQYF
TRBD1	-	TRBV7-9	TRBJ1-3	15	TGTGCCAGCAGCCCGGACAGGGAAGGTGGAAACACCATATATTTT	CASSPDREGGNTIYF
TRBD1	-	TRBV7-9	TRBJ1-5	16	TGTGCCAGCAGCTGGGGACAGGGATATAGCAATCAGCCCCAGCATTTT	CASSWGQGYSNQPQHF
TRBD2	-	TRBV7-9	TRBJ2-1	17	TGTGCCAGCAGCTTACCCCGGACTAGCGGGGGATACAATGAGCAGTTCTTC	CASSLPRTSGGYNEQFF
TRBD1	-	TRBV7-8	TRBJ2-7	15	TGTGCCAGCAGCTTAAGGGACAGGGCCTCCTACGAGCAGTACTTC	CASSLRDRASYEQYF
-	-	TRBV5-4	TRBJ1-4	17	TGTGCCAGCAGCTACGCCGCGGCGACTGCAGGGAATGAAAAACTGTTTTTT	CASSYAAATAGNEKLFF
-	-	TRBV7-9	TRBJ1-3	17	TGTGCCAGCAGCTTAGATTGGCAGGGAGGTTTCAGAAACACCATATATTTT	CASSLDWQGGFRNTIYF
TRBD1	-	TRBV3-1/TRBV3-2	TRBJ1-1	15	TGTGCCAGCAGCCAAGTGAGCACAGGGGACACTGAAGCTTTCTTT	CASSQVSTGDTEAFF
-	-	TRBV2	TRBJ1-1	13	TGTGCCAGCAGTAGCACAGGGATCGTTGAAGCTTTCTTT	CASSSTGIVEAFF
TRBD1	-	TRBV27	TRBJ2-5	15	TGTGCCAGCAGTTTAAAAGGACAGGGGGACGGGACCCAGTACTTC	CASSLKGQGDGTQYF
-	-	TRBV19	TRBJ1-1	14	TGTGCCAGTAGTATGAACGGTATGAACACTGAAGCTTTCTTT	CASSMNGMNTEAFF
-	-	TRBV5-1	TRBJ2-7	16	TGCGCCAGCAGCTTGGGGGCGACGGGAGCGTCTTACGAGCAGTACTTC	CASSLGATGASYEQYF
-	few	TRBV3-1/TRBV3-2	TRBJ2-3	13	TGTGCCAGCAGCCACCTAGGCACAGATACGCAGTATTTT	CASSHLGTDTQYF
TRBD1	-	TRBV7-7	TRBJ2-5	15	TGTGCCAGCAGCCTGCTGGGACAGGGACAAGAGACCCAGTACTTC	CASSLLGQGQETQYF
-	once	TRBV9	TRBJ1-2	14	TGTGCCAGCAGCGTTGGCAGGCCTAACTATGGCTACACCTTC	CASSVGRPNYGYTF
-	-	TRBV12-3/TRBV12-4	TRBJ1-2	13	TGTGCCAGCTCCTACGCGGTTTATGTAGGCTACACCTTC	CASSYAVYVGYTF
-	-	TRBV2	TRBJ2-2	14	TGTGCCAGCAGTGAAGTGCGCCTCCCCGGGGAGCTGTTTTTT	CASSEVRLPGELFF
-	-	TRBV10-1	TRBJ2-1	12	TGCGCCAGCCAGGACTACTACAATGAGCAGTTCTTC	CASQDYYNEQFF
-	-	TRBV2	TRBJ2-7	15	TGTGCCAGCAGTGAACCCACTAGGAGCTCCTACGAGCAGTACTTC	CASSEPTRSSYEQYF
-	-	TRBV29-1	TRBJ2-2	16	TGCAGCGTCGCACCCTGGGGCACCACGAACACCGGGGAGCTGTTTTTT	CSVAPWGTTNTGELFF
-	-	TRBV24-1	TRBJ1-2	15	TGTGCCACCAGTGATGGGGCCACTTCTAACTATGGCTACACCTTC	CATSDGATSNYGYTF
TRBD1	-	TRBV6-5	TRBJ2-7	15	TGTGCCAGCAGCCGATCCGGGACAGGGGGCTACGAGCAGTACTTC	CASSRSGTGGYEQYF
TRBD2	-	TRBV6-2/TRBV6-3	TRBJ2-3	16	TGTGCCAGCAGCGTGGAGGGACTAGCGGTGACAGATACGCAGTATTTT	CASSVEGLAVTDTQYF
TRBD2	-	TRBV11-2	TRBJ2-3	16	TGTGCCAGCAGCTCGTTTAGCGGGAGGAGTACAGATACGCAGTATTTT	CASSSFSGRSTDTQYF
-	once	TRBV3-1/TRBV3-2	TRBJ1-6	17	TGTGCCAGCAGCCAGGGGGTAACAGGGTCATTGAATTCACCCCTCCACTTT	CASSQGVTGSLNSPLHF
-	-	TRBV19	TRBJ2-7	13	TGTGCCAGTAGTGCAGGGGACTCCTACGAGCAGTACTTC	CASSAGDSYEQYF
TRBD2	-	TRBV10-1	TRBJ2-3	16	TGCGCCAGCAGTCCCTCACCTAGCGGGGGCACAGATACGCAGTATTTT	CASSPSPSGGTDTQYF
-	-	TRBV27	TRBJ1-5	14	TGTGCCAGCAGCCCTTGGGGCGAGGTTCAGCCCCAGCATTTT	CASSPWGEVQPQHF
TRBD2	-	TRBV4-1	TRBJ2-2	16	TGCGCCAGCAGCCAAGGTGGAGCGGGGACCACCGGGGAGCTGTTTTTT	CASSQGGAGTTGELFF
-	-	TRBV3-1/TRBV3-2	TRBJ1-3	14	TGTGCCAGCAGCCAAGGCGGTACTGGAAACACCATATATTTT	CASSQGGTGNTIYF
-	-	TRBV21-1	TRBJ2-7	14	TGTGCCAGCAGCGAGCCGGGACAGCCCTACGAGCAGTACTTC	CASSEPGQPYEQYF
TRBD1	-	TRBV5-1	TRBJ1-4	16	TGCGCCAGCAGCTTGGGCCCGACAGGGTCCAATGAAAAACTGTTTTTT	CASSLGPTGSNEKLFF
-	-	TRBV27	TRBJ1-2	13	TGTGCCAGCAGTTTATCTCCGTCAGTCCCTAGCACCTTC	CASSLSPSVPSTF
TRBD1	-	TRBV3-1/TRBV3-2	TRBJ1-2	17	TGTGCCAGCAGCCAAGGCGCGGGACAGGGGGTAGGGTATGGCTACACCTTC	CASSQGAGQGVGYGYTF
-	-	TRBV15	TRBJ2-7	14	TGTGCCACCAGCAGATATTTGCGTGGGGCCGAGCAGTACTTC	CATSRYLRGAEQYF
TRBD1	-	TRBV10-3	TRBJ2-7	17	TGTGCCATCAGCTTAACAGGGGGCCCTGGGCCGGCCTACGAGCAGTACTTC	CAISLTGGPGPAYEQYF
TRBD2	-	TRBV2	TRBJ2-2	17	TGTGCCAGCGGAGGACTAGCGGGGCCCGAAGGGGTCGGGGAGCTGTTTTTT	CASGGLAGPEGVGELFF
-	once	TRBV5-4	TRBJ1-2	13	TGTGCCAGCAGCTTAGAACAGCGGGGCATCTACACCTTC	CASSLEQRGIYTF
-	-	TRBV5-1	TRBJ2-6	16	TGCGCCAGCAGCTTGGTAGCTTTCTCTGGGGCCAACGTCCTGACTTTC	CASSLVAFSGANVLTF